This T cell receptor (beta chain) came from a study of blood T cell repertoires in COVID-19. Study-wide context: Whether acute or convalescent, the COVID-19 samples came from the United States, Italy and Spain.

The CDR3 covers 13 residues. V was trimmed by 7 bases and J by 9 bases, leaving 13 bases between them. Germline CDR1 MNHEY, CDR2 SVGAGI. TCRdb keeps only in-frame clones here, not all; method: immunoSEQ multiplex PCR. Among under 250,000 clones listed, about four fifths were seen once. Sequencing was done on a sample of peripheral blood. The chain uses TRBV6-5 and TRBJ1-6, with D perhaps matching TRBD1 (5 bases). This receptor was obtained from a woman in her 70s with acute or convalescent COVID-19. This CDR3 reads CASKDTLASPLHF. The DNA of the CDR3 is TGTGCCAGCAAGGACACATTGGCTTCACCCCTCCACTTT.